Detailed here is one TCR beta chain. Repertoires were generated with immunoSEQ multiplex PCR, while TCRdb's copy carries only in-frame clones and drops some. The sample carries about 700,000 clones, 90% to 95% recorded once. The CDR3 runs 15 residues. Trimming took off 4 bases at V and 1 base at J, with 14 bases between the two ends. CDR1 SGHKS and CDR2 YYEKEE come from the germline V gene (reference sequence). This sample was taken from a study of shared clonotypes between healthy human individuals. Selected positively for CCR7 and CD45RO-negative, naive CD8 cells excluded terminally differentiated effector memory CD45RA+ cells.

Sequenced: naive CD8+ T cells sorted from blood. The chain combines TRBV5-5 with TRBJ2-5; D is possibly TRBD1 or TRBD2 (5 bases each). The sequence was obtained from a man younger than 40 in good health. CDR3 sequence reads: CASSPMTGAQETQYF. CDR3 nucleotides: TGTGCCAGCAGCCCGATGACCGGGGCCCAAGAGACCCAGTACTTC.